This passage covers 15 T cell receptor beta chains from one sample sequenced in a study of shared clonotypes between healthy human individuals. Method: immunoSEQ multiplex PCR; TCRdb's copy keeps in-frame clones and lacks some. This table has 2 million to 2.5 million clones, about 92% appearing once. Source material: naive CD4+ T cells from PBMCs. Subset: CD45RA+ positively selected. Every receptor here comes from a man younger than 35 in good health. Some clones in this sample may be carry-over from other donors' samples.

The chain couples TRBV10-3 to TRBJ1-1, with D uncertain. This CDR3 has 15 residues. Germline lookup yields CDR1 ENHRY and CDR2 SYGVKD. Trimming removed 0 bases from V and 1 base from J, with 9 bases in between. As DNA, the CDR3 is TGTGCCATCAGTGAGTCGAGTAGAAAGAACACTGAAGCTTTCTTT. Its protein is CAISESSRKNTEAFF.

This chain links TRBV7-2 with TRBJ1-5; 10 positions match TRBD1. The CDR3 has 17 residues. Germline V lookup: CDR1 SGHTA, CDR2 FQGNSA. V shed 5 bases and J 6 bases; nucleotides not matched to a gene: 13. CDR3 loop: CASSGVSGTGARQPQHF. CDR3 sequence (DNA): TGTGCCAGCAGCGGGGTCTCCGGGACAGGGGCGCGTCAGCCCCAGCATTTT.

The rearrangement joins TRBV5-6 to TRBJ2-3, with no clear D. CDR3 length equals 14 residues. The germline CDR1 and CDR2 sequences are SGHDT and YYEEEE. With 0 bases removed from V and 0 bases from J, the gap between germline ends came to 5 bases. CDR3 nucleotides: TGTGCCAGCAGCTTGGGAACCAGCACAGATACGCAGTATTTT. Its protein is CASSLGTSTDTQYF.

J is TRBJ1-1 and V is TRBV28, with TRBD1 identical over 7 bases. Per germline, CDR1 MDHEN and CDR2 SYDVKM. The V segment lost 4 bases and the J segment 0 bases; nucleotides outside the gene matches: 8. The CDR3 has 16 amino acids. CDR3 sequence reads: CASSSPSGGLNTEAFF. CDR3 in DNA: TGTGCCAGCAGTTCACCCTCAGGGGGGTTGAACACTGAAGCTTTCTTT.

The chain uses TRBV7-2 and TRBJ2-7, with TRBD2 matching 10 bases. V dropped 2 bases and J dropped 2; count of bases not matched to a gene: 3. The CDR3 loop spans 15 amino acids. CDR1 is SGHTA and CDR2 is FQGNSA in the germline V gene. The CDR3 region is CASSLLGTSAYEQYF. CDR3 nucleotide sequence: TGTGCCAGCAGCTTATTGGGGACTAGCGCCTACGAGCAGTACTTC.

The chain links TRBV10-1 to TRBJ2-1; D tentatively fits TRBD1 or TRBD2 (5 bases each). The CDR3 runs to 12 residues. Trimming cost V 7 bases and J 6 bases, with 10 bases left between them. Germline lookup yields CDR1 WNHNN and CDR2 SYGVQD (reference sequence). The CDR3 region is CASTGDGNEQFF. The CDR3 nucleotides read TGCGCCAGCACCGGGGACGGCAATGAGCAGTTCTTC.

The V call is TRBV6-5, the J call TRBJ1-2; the D gene is possibly TRBD1 (6 bases). This CDR3 is built from 14 residues. V was shortened by 6 bases and J by 8 bases, with 19 bases between the two germline ends. Germline V gene data show CDR1 as MNHEY and CDR2 as SVGAGI. The CDR3 DNA is TGTGCCAGCAGGACCGTTGGTGGGGGCCAAGGCTACACCTTC. It specifies CASRTVGGGQGYTF.

V is TRBV6-6 and J is TRBJ2-1; TRBD2 matches 11 bases. CDR3 length equals 16 residues. V was clipped by 6 bases and J by 4 bases; unmatched bases: 8. Germline V gives CDR1 MNHNY, CDR2 SVGAGI (reference sequence). CDR3 amino acids: CASRKLAGEVYNEQFF. The CDR3 DNA sequence: TGTGCCAGCAGAAAACTAGCGGGAGAGGTATACAATGAGCAGTTCTTC.

The rearrangement joins TRBV29-1 to TRBJ1-2, with a weak D call TRBD1 (6 bases). Germline CDR1 is SQVTM and CDR2 is ANQGSEA. This CDR3 has 12 residues. V lost 3 bases and J lost 5, with 10 bases in between. The CDR3 DNA sequence: TGCAGCGTTGATCCAGGGGAGTATGGCTACACCTTC. Its protein product is CSVDPGEYGYTF. Drawing the rest from reference TRBV29-1 and TRBJ1-2, the complete variable domain is SAVISQKPSRDICQRGTSLTIQCQVDSQVTMMFWYRQQPGQSLTLIATANQGSEATYESGFVIDKFPISRPNLTFSTLTVSNMSPEDSSIYLCSVDPGEYGYTFGSGTRLTVV.

This clone was observed a few times. The chain employs TRBV28 and TRBJ1-5; D remains ambiguous. The CDR3 totals 15 residues. The V and J ends lost 1 base and 2 bases respectively, with 9 bases between them. CDR1 MDHEN and CDR2 SYDVKM come from the germline V gene. The CDR3 spells CASSLLWQGNQPQHF. CDR3 DNA sequence: TGTGCCAGCAGTTTATTGTGGCAAGGCAATCAGCCCCAGCATTTT.

This chain connects TRBV5-1 to TRBJ1-1; a possible D gene is TRBD1 (5 bases). This CDR3 is built from 13 residues. The germline V and J ends were trimmed by 4 bases and 1 base, with 8 bases remaining between them. Germline V CDR1 and CDR2: SGHRS, YFSETQ. CDR3 in DNA: TGCGCCAGCAGCGAAGGACAGAACACTGAAGCTTTCTTT. It specifies CASSEGQNTEAFF.

The V gene is TRBV5-1, the J gene TRBJ2-2; D is unresolved. This CDR3 has 15 amino acids. Germline values: CDR1 SGHRS, CDR2 YFSETQ. The V gene lost 7 bases and the J gene lost 6 bases, with 19 bases spanning the gap. The CDR3 spells CASGSRVPKPGELFF. CDR3 in DNA: TGCGCCAGCGGTTCCCGGGTCCCTAAGCCCGGGGAGCTGTTTTTT.

The rearrangement joins TRBV5-6 to TRBJ1-1; D is uncertain. Per the germline V gene, CDR1 is SGHDT and CDR2 is YYEEEE. The V and J ends lost 0 bases and 0 bases respectively, with 18 bases between them. This CDR3 contains 18 residues. The CDR3 sequence is CASSLAWVVTEVNTEAFF. CDR3 coding DNA: TGTGCCAGCAGCTTGGCCTGGGTGGTCACCGAGGTGAACACTGAAGCTTTCTTT.

J is TRBJ2-7 and V is TRBV4-1; 7 nucleotides align to TRBD1. Germline V gene lookup returns CDR1 MGHRA and CDR2 YSYEKL. There are 15 residues in the CDR3. J gave up 4 bases and V 3 bases, and 9 bases lay outside the gene matches. The CDR3 DNA follows: TGCGCCAGCAGCCATGGTTCGGGACAGCAATACGAGCAGTACTTC. This sequence encodes CASSHGSGQQYEQYF.

The chain uses TRBV21-1 and TRBJ1-4. TRBV21-1 is given as a pseudogene. The CDR3 runs 17 residues. In DNA, the CDR3 is TGTGCCAGCAGCAAAGGAGGCAGGCGTGCAACTAATGAAAAACTGTTTTTT. This sequence encodes CASSKGGRRATNEKLFF.